The 25 T cell receptor beta chains below all came from one sample that was sequenced in a study of blood T cell repertoires in COVID-19. The method was immunoSEQ multiplex PCR; TCRdb's version includes in-frame clones alone and lacks a portion of them. Counted here are over 40,000 clones, more than 85% occurring once; the ten biggest clones make up roughly 9.8%. What was sequenced was peripheral blood. All receptors derive from a woman at least 80 years old with acute or convalescent COVID-19.

The chain links TRBV6-5 to TRBJ1-4; a possible D gene is TRBD1 (5 bases). The V and J ends lost 2 bases and 7 bases respectively, with 14 bases between them. The CDR3 consists of 15 residues. CDR1 and CDR2 (germline): MNHEY, SVGAGI. CDR3 residues: CASSYGAVGGEKLFF. The CDR3 DNA follows: TGTGCCAGCAGTTACGGCGCGGTCGGGGGTGAAAAACTGTTTTTT.

The chain has TRBV30 and TRBJ1-6, with D possibly matching TRBD1 (5 bases). The CDR3 consists of 13 residues. The germline gives CDR1 GTSNPN, CDR2 SVGIG (reference sequence). Trimming left V 7 bases short and J 1 base short, with 8 bases between. The chain's CDR3 is CAFTGSYNSPLHF. CDR3 in DNA: TGTGCCTTTACAGGATCCTATAATTCACCCCTCCACTTT.

The chain recombines TRBV4-3 with TRBJ1-2; the D gene is possibly TRBD1 (5 bases). V lost 8 bases, J lost 8 bases, and 18 bases lay in between. The length of the CDR3 is 13 residues. The germline CDR1 and CDR2 sequences are LGHNA and YSLEER. The CDR3 is CASGWRGELGYTF. CDR3 in DNA: TGCGCCAGCGGATGGAGGGGCGAGTTAGGCTACACCTTC.

The chain employs TRBV10-2 and TRBJ1-1, with D possibly being TRBD1 (5 bases). Deletions cut 6 bases from V and 5 bases from J, with 16 bases between. The V gene's germline CDR1 is WSHSY and CDR2 SAAADI. The CDR3 runs to 14 residues. In nucleotides, the CDR3 is TGCGCCAGCAGCGTTGGGGGGATTTGGACTGAAGCTTTCTTT. Translating it yields CASSVGGIWTEAFF.

The chain has TRBV20-1 and TRBJ2-3; TRBD1 might be the D (5 bases). Looked up from germline, CDR1 is DFQATT and CDR2 is SNEGSKA (reference sequence). The CDR3 consists of 15 residues. V lost 3 bases to trimming and J lost 3 bases, with 16 bases between them. CDR3 protein: CSASLRQGLTDTQYF. CDR3 sequence (DNA): TGCAGTGCTAGTCTGAGGCAGGGTTTGACAGATACGCAGTATTTT.

As concerns this clone: The same CDR3 is also encoded by other DNA sequences in this sample. The J gene is TRBJ1-2, the V gene TRBV2, with D tentatively TRBD1 (6 bases). V lost 4 bases and J 4 bases, leaving 10 bases between the germline ends. Per germline, CDR1 SNHLY and CDR2 FYNNEI. The CDR3 loop spans 13 amino acids. CDR3 residues: CASSGTGTYGYTF. The CDR3 nucleotides are TGTGCCAGCAGTGGTACAGGGACCTATGGCTACACCTTC. The complete variable domain, with remaining parts taken from reference TRBV2 and TRBJ1-2, reads EPEVTQTPSHQVTQMGQEVILRCVPISNHLYFYWYRQILGQKVEFLVSFYNNEISEKSEIFDDQFSVERPDGSNFTLKIRSTKLEDSAMYFCASSGTGTYGYTFGSGTRLTVV.

This clone was counted between two and nine times. This chain uses TRBV19 with TRBJ1-2; D perhaps matches TRBD1 (6 bases). The CDR3 totals 15 residues. Germline CDR1 reads LNHDA; CDR2 reads SQIVND (reference sequence). Trimming took off 7 bases at V and 2 bases at J, with 17 bases between the two ends. The CDR3 nucleotides are TGTGCCAGTATTTCCAGGACAGCAAACAACTATGGCTACACCTTC. It yields the protein CASISRTANNYGYTF.

This clone has only a few counts. The CDR3 protein is CASSQDTGTRLRYTF. Written as DNA, the CDR3 is TGTGCCAGCAGCCAAGATACCGGGACTCGCCTCCGCTACACCTTC. The gene calls are TRBV14 and TRBJ1-2; perhaps TRBD1 as D (5 bases). CDR3 length equals 15 residues. V was pared by 0 bases and J by 9 bases, with 17 bases between. CDR1 and CDR2 (germline): SGHDN, FVKESK.

This clone was recorded once. The chain has TRBV9 and TRBJ2-1; 9 bases map to TRBD2. This CDR3 is built from 17 residues. After removal of 0 bases from V and 8 bases from J, the junction contained 12 bases not matched to a gene. Looked up from germline, CDR1 is SGDLS and CDR2 is YYNGEE. As DNA, the CDR3 is TGTGCCAGCAGCGTAGGGTTAGCGGGGGCTTACCCCGATGAGCAGTTCTTC. Translating it yields CASSVGLAGAYPDEQFF. The variable domain in full, completed from reference TRBV9 and TRBJ2-1, reads DSGVTQTPKHLITATGQRVTLRCSPRSGDLSVYWYQQSLDQGLQFLIQYYNGEERAKGNILERFSAQQFPDLHSELNLSSLELGDSALYFCASSVGLAGAYPDEQFFGPGTRLTVL.

The gene calls are TRBV4-3 and TRBJ2-7; the D gene is possibly TRBD2 (6 bases). V was clipped by 2 bases and J by 6 bases, with 38 bases between them. Germline V CDR1 and CDR2: LGHNA, YSLEER. There are 22 residues in the CDR3. The CDR3 loop is CASSQIYLAGIADRAGWPEQYF. The CDR3 DNA reads as TGCGCCAGCAGCCAAATCTATTTGGCTGGGATAGCGGATCGGGCGGGATGGCCCGAGCAGTACTTC.

The rearrangement joins TRBV9 to TRBJ2-1; a weak D match, TRBD2 (6 bases). Germline V gene data show CDR1 as SGDLS and CDR2 as YYNGEE. Trimming left V 1 base short and J 6 bases short, with 14 bases between. The CDR3 consists of 15 residues. The CDR3 sequence is CASSVSASVPNEQFF. For the CDR3, the DNA is TGTGCCAGCAGCGTATCGGCTAGCGTCCCCAATGAGCAGTTCTTC.

The chain links TRBV5-1 to TRBJ1-4, with 8 bases that match TRBD1. This CDR3 has 15 residues. The germline V gene encodes CDR1 SGHRS and CDR2 YFSETQ. Trimming took 0 bases from V and 4 from J; bases not matched to a gene: 2. The CDR3 region has the DNA TGCGCCAGCAGCTTGGTGACAGGGGATAATGAAAAACTGTTTTTT. Translating it yields CASSLVTGDNEKLFF.

The rearrangement links TRBV7-3 to TRBJ1-2; TRBD1 is a possible D gene (5 bases). The germline V and J ends were trimmed by 5 bases and 5 bases, with 18 bases remaining between them. The germline V gene encodes CDR1 SGHTA and CDR2 FQGTGA. CDR3 length equals 15 residues. The CDR3 reads CASSPTPGGGYGYTF. CDR3 nucleotides: TGTGCCAGCAGCCCAACCCCCGGGGGTGGGTATGGCTACACCTTC.

The chain is built from TRBV9 and TRBJ2-3; D remains ambiguous. The CDR3 is made up of 16 amino acids. Trimming shortened V by 0 bases and J by 2 bases, and 13 bases separated the two germline ends. CDR1 and CDR2 from the germline V gene are SGDLS and YYNGEE. The DNA of the CDR3 is TGTGCCAGCAGCGTAGCGTCCCTACCGCCCACAGATACGCAGTATTTT. It encodes CASSVASLPPTDTQYF.

The rearrangement uses TRBV6-2 or TRBV6-3 and TRBJ2-1; TRBD2 matches 8 bases. Germline loops: CDR1 MNHEY, CDR2 SVGEGT. This CDR3 is built from 15 residues. Germline trimming cut 2 bases from V and 7 bases from J; bases unmatched to any gene: 7. The DNA of the CDR3 is TGTGCCAGCAGTTACGGGGGACTAGGGGCGAATGAGCAGTTCTTC. The encoded protein is CASSYGGLGANEQFF.

This chain connects TRBV11-2 to TRBJ2-7, with 11 positions matching TRBD2. The CDR3 extends over 17 amino acids. Germline CDR1 and CDR2: SGHAT and FQNNGV. The V segment lost 6 bases and the J segment 2 bases; nucleotides outside the gene matches: 12. The CDR3 loop is CASRAFGLSGRAYEQYF. The CDR3 nucleotides read TGTGCCAGCAGGGCCTTTGGGCTTAGCGGGAGGGCCTACGAGCAGTACTTC. Full variable domain (outside the CDR3, taken from reference TRBV11-2 and TRBJ2-7): EAGVAQSPRYKIIEKRQSVAFWCNPISGHATLYWYQQILGQGPKLLIQFQNNGVVDDSQLPKDRFSAERLKGVDSTLKIQPAKLEDSAVYLCASRAFGLSGRAYEQYFGPGTRLTVT.

The chain uses TRBV6-5 and TRBJ1-2, with D unclear. The CDR3 loop spans 14 amino acids. Trimming removed 0 bases from V and 8 bases from J, with 13 bases in between. CDR1 and CDR2 from the germline V gene are MNHEY and SVGAGI. The CDR3 is CASSYSGSYSGYTF. The DNA of the CDR3 is TGTGCCAGCAGTTACTCAGGATCTTACAGCGGCTACACCTTC.

This chain links TRBV5-6 with TRBJ2-1, with 9 bases fitting TRBD1. Germline CDR1 SGHDT, CDR2 YYEEEE. The CDR3 runs to 17 residues. Trimming cost V 2 bases and J 0 bases; bases outside gene matches: 6. The CDR3 DNA is TGTGCCAGCAGCTTAGGGACAGGGTGGAGCTCCTACAATGAGCAGTTCTTC. As protein: CASSLGTGWSSYNEQFF.

This chain links TRBV27 with TRBJ1-5; tentative D call: TRBD1 (5 bases). This CDR3 has 12 amino acids. Trimming pared 5 bases from V and 7 bases from J, leaving 9 bases between. Germline lookup yields CDR1 MNHEY and CDR2 SMNVEV (reference sequence). DNA for the CDR3: TGTGCCAGCAGTCCTCGGGGGCAGCCCCAGCATTTT. This encodes CASSPRGQPQHF.

The chain recombines TRBV19 with TRBJ2-7, with D perhaps matching TRBD2 (6 bases). Germline V lookup: CDR1 LNHDA, CDR2 SQIVND (reference sequence). The V gene lost 3 bases and the J gene lost 7 bases, with 16 bases spanning the gap. CDR3 length: 14 residues. The CDR3 region is CASSMGGNRAEQYF. The CDR3 DNA reads TGTGCCAGTAGTATGGGGGGAAATAGAGCTGAGCAGTACTTC. The full variable domain, with the rest looked up from reference TRBV19 and TRBJ2-7, is DGGITQSPKYLFRKEGQNVTLSCEQNLNHDAMYWYRQDPGQGLRLIYYSQIVNDFQKGDIAEGYSVSREKKESFPLTVTSAQKNPTAFYLCASSMGGNRAEQYFGPGTRLTVT.

This clone was detected only once. This chain joins TRBV27 and TRBJ1-5; D is uncertain. The CDR3 length is 17 residues. V lost 2 bases and J 0 bases, leaving 14 bases between the germline ends. In germline, CDR1 is MNHEY, CDR2 SMNVEV (reference sequence). The CDR3 is CASSLEGPRYSNQPQHF. CDR3 bases: TGTGCCAGCAGTTTAGAGGGTCCGAGGTATAGCAATCAGCCCCAGCATTTT.

J is TRBJ2-2 and V is TRBV25-1; 9 positions agree with TRBD1. Germline V gene data show CDR1 as MGHDK and CDR2 as SYGVNS. V gave up 3 bases and J gave up 5 bases; unmatched junction bases: 7. This CDR3 contains 16 residues. This CDR3 reads CASSDGQGLGTGELFF. CDR3 sequence (DNA): TGTGCCAGCAGTGATGGACAGGGGTTAGGTACCGGGGAGCTGTTTTTT.

This chain connects TRBV28 to TRBJ2-1, with TRBD2 matching 7 bases. CDR1 and CDR2 (germline): MDHEN, SYDVKM. The junction had 8 bases not matched to a gene; V was cut back by 5 bases and J by 1 base. This CDR3 comprises 16 residues. The CDR3 DNA reads as TGTGCCAGCAGTAAAACTAGCGTAGGGTCCTACAATGAGCAGTTCTTC. It yields the protein CASSKTSVGSYNEQFF.

J is TRBJ2-2 and V is TRBV6-6; D perhaps matches TRBD2 (5 bases). The CDR3 contains 16 residues. Trimming took 0 bases from V and 1 from J, leaving 9 bases between them. Germline assignment: CDR1 MNHNY and CDR2 SVGAGI (reference sequence). The CDR3 loop reads CASSYSGLQNTGELFF. In DNA form, the CDR3 reads TGTGCCAGCAGTTACTCCGGACTTCAGAACACCGGGGAGCTGTTTTTT.

This clone was detected once. The chain recombines TRBV18 with TRBJ1-4, with a possible D match to TRBD1 (6 bases). Trimming removed 4 bases at V and 5 bases at J, with 14 bases between. Per the germline V gene, CDR1 is KGHSH and CDR2 is LQKENI. The length of the CDR3 is 15 residues. CDR3: CASSRTGQRNEKLFF. CDR3 coding DNA: TGTGCCAGCTCACGAACAGGACAGAGAAATGAAAAACTGTTTTTT.